The 24 T cell receptor beta chains below come from one sample, sequenced in a study of CD8 T cells in Susac syndrome. With random hexamers, 0.5 to 1 ug RNA was reverse transcribed. MiXCR, applied by TCRdb to the immunoSEQ multiplex PCR reads, yields one record per CDR3 protein. There are around 130,000 distinct CDR3 sequences in the sample; around 95% occur only once, and about 0.098% lies in the top ten. Sequencing input: CD4+ T cells from PBMCs. Receptor source: a human donor in good health.

Written as DNA, the CDR3 is TGTGCCAGCAGCCCAACCGGGACAGGGGAAGAGACCCAGTACTTC. Translation gives CASSPTGTGEETQYF. The rearrangement joins TRBV3-1 to TRBJ2-5, with 10 nucleotides matching TRBD1. In germline, CDR1 is LGHDT, CDR2 YNNKEL (reference sequence). This CDR3 is 15 amino acids long. Trimming cost V 4 bases and J 3 bases; bases outside gene matches: 5.

The chain links TRBV27 to TRBJ2-7; D possibly corresponds to TRBD2 (6 bases). Germline V gene sequence: CDR1 MNHEY, CDR2 SMNVEV (reference sequence). The ends were cut back, 2 bases at V and 3 bases at J, with 14 bases in the middle. The CDR3 length is 15 residues. This chain's CDR3 is CASSLTAGRIYEQYF. In nucleotides, the CDR3 is TGTGCCAGCAGTTTAACGGCGGGAAGAATCTACGAGCAGTACTTC.

V and J are TRBV29-1 and TRBJ1-1, with D hard to call. The germline gives CDR1 SQVTM, CDR2 ANQGSEA. V lost 7 bases to trimming and J lost 0 bases, with 12 bases between them. This CDR3 is 13 amino acids long. The CDR3 sequence: CSGNRGMNTEAFF. The CDR3 DNA is TGCAGCGGGAATCGCGGGATGAACACTGAAGCTTTCTTT.

The chain is built from TRBV2 and TRBJ1-4; D not resolved. V lost 3 bases to trimming and J lost 0 bases, with 11 bases between them. Per germline, CDR1 SNHLY and CDR2 FYNNEI. The CDR3 is 16 amino acids. The CDR3 loop is CASSEGMRATNEKLFF. CDR3 DNA: TGTGCCAGCAGTGAGGGGATGAGGGCAACTAATGAAAAACTGTTTTTT.

V and J are TRBV2 and TRBJ2-3; D is possibly TRBD1 (5 bases). Germline V gene sequence: CDR1 SNHLY, CDR2 FYNNEI. Between the trimmed V and J ends, which lost 3 bases and 4 bases, there was a span of 14 bases. The CDR3 is 15 residues long. CDR3: CASSDWQGLSDTQYF. CDR3 nucleotides: TGTGCCAGCAGTGACTGGCAGGGTCTGTCAGATACGCAGTATTTT.

The chain recombines TRBV2 with TRBJ2-7; 7 bases agree with TRBD2. The V gene's germline CDR1 is SNHLY and CDR2 FYNNEI. The CDR3 is made up of 16 amino acids. The V gene end was trimmed by 8 bases and the J gene end by 2 bases; junction bases not matched to a gene: 15. CDR3 loop: CASGLASGRVTYEQYF. In DNA, the CDR3 is TGTGCCAGCGGTCTAGCTAGCGGCAGAGTAACCTACGAGCAGTACTTC.

The chain uses TRBV12-3 or TRBV12-4 and TRBJ1-1; TRBD1 is a possible D gene (5 bases). The CDR3 runs 13 residues. The V end lost 5 bases, the J end lost 11 bases, and 18 bases lay between the germline ends. The DNA for the CDR3 is TGTGCCAGCAGTCCAAATGGGGGGGAGTGGGCTTTCTTT. Its translation is CASSPNGGEWAFF.

This chain links TRBV18 with TRBJ2-2; D perhaps matches TRBD2 (6 bases). This CDR3 has 14 amino acids. Germline V gene data show CDR1 as KGHSH and CDR2 as LQKENI. V shed 2 bases and J shed 6 bases, with 10 bases lying between them. CDR3 residues: CASSPELAAGELFF. The CDR3 DNA is TGTGCCAGCTCACCAGAACTAGCTGCCGGGGAGCTGTTTTTT.

The table lists this clonotype with a count of one. The chain joins TRBV10-3 to TRBJ2-7; 9 positions agree with TRBD1. The CDR3 loop spans 15 amino acids. The J segment lost 1 base and the V segment lost 4 bases, leaving 5 bases of the junction unmatched. The germline CDR1 and CDR2 sequences are ENHRY and SYGVKD. CDR3 DNA: TGTGCCATCAGTGCCCCGACAGGGGGTTCCTACGAGCAGTACTTC. Encoded protein: CAISAPTGGSYEQYF.

This clonotype was seen just once. V is TRBV15 and J is TRBJ1-1; D is unclear. Trimming took 0 bases from V and 6 from J, leaving 11 bases between them. The CDR3 covers 14 residues. Germline V gene sequence: CDR1 LNHNV, CDR2 YYDKDF (reference sequence). The CDR3 loop is CATSRDLGYAEAFF. In DNA, the CDR3 is TGTGCCACCAGCAGAGATTTGGGGTACGCTGAAGCTTTCTTT.

The rearrangement links TRBV9 to TRBJ2-7; TRBD1 agrees at 9 bases. Germline values: CDR1 SGDLS, CDR2 YYNGEE. J was trimmed by 6 bases and V by 4 bases; bases with no gene match: 11. This CDR3 spans 15 amino acids. CDR3 sequence reads: CASSPLGTGTPEQYF. DNA for the CDR3: TGTGCCAGCAGCCCCCTGGGGACAGGGACACCCGAGCAGTACTTC.

The V and J genes are TRBV2 and TRBJ2-5; 14 positions agree with TRBD2. CDR3 length equals 18 residues. Germline CDR1 reads SNHLY; CDR2 reads FYNNEI. The trim removed 4 bases at V and 5 bases at J, leaving 12 bases unmatched. CDR3 nucleotides: TGTGCCAGCAGTGGAGTACTTGGGACTAGCGGGAGTCTGGAGACCCAGTACTTC. This sequence encodes CASSGVLGTSGSLETQYF.

This chain links TRBV16 with TRBJ1-1; no definite D call. The CDR3 has 11 amino acids. CDR1 KGHSY and CDR2 FQNENV come from the germline V gene. Trimming pared 2 bases from V and 6 bases from J, leaving 4 bases between. This CDR3 reads CASSQRSEAFF. CDR3 coding DNA: TGTGCCAGCAGCCAACGCTCTGAAGCTTTCTTT.

The genes are TRBV20-1 and TRBJ2-1; D remains ambiguous. V was clipped by 3 bases and J by 1 base, with 7 bases between them. The germline CDR1 and CDR2 sequences are DFQATT and SNEGSKA (reference sequence). The CDR3 extends over 13 amino acids. Here the CDR3 reads CSASTYSYNEQFF. The CDR3 DNA is TGCAGTGCTAGTACTTATTCCTACAATGAGCAGTTCTTC.

V gene TRBV4-3 combines with J gene TRBJ2-5; the match to TRBD2 covers 11 bases. This CDR3 comprises 18 residues. The trim removed 0 bases at V and 1 base at J, leaving 7 bases unmatched. CDR1 is LGHNA, CDR2 YSLEER, per germline. CDR3 region: CASSQDSLAGGIQETQYF. The CDR3 bases are TGCGCCAGCAGCCAAGATTCCTTAGCGGGAGGGATCCAAGAGACCCAGTACTTC.

The sample holds a few counts of this clonotype. The CDR3 nucleotides are TGTGCCAGCAGCCCCACAGGGGGTAGCTCCTACAATGAGCAGTTCTTC. This translates into CASSPTGGSSYNEQFF. V usage is TRBV9 and J usage is TRBJ2-1; 8 bases line up with TRBD1. Germline trimming cut 4 bases from V and 0 bases from J; bases unmatched to any gene: 6. The CDR3 loop spans 16 amino acids. The germline CDR1 and CDR2 sequences are SGDLS and YYNGEE.

The chain combines TRBV20-1 with TRBJ1-5; 11 bases map to TRBD1. Looked up from germline, CDR1 is DFQATT and CDR2 is SNEGSKA (reference sequence). V shed 5 bases, J shed 5 bases, and the junction held 5 bases outside the gene matches. The CDR3 extends over 14 amino acids. DNA of the CDR3: TGCAGTGCTGTGGACAGGGGGCAGGATCAGCCCCAGCATTTT. The encoded protein is CSAVDRGQDQPQHF.

The CDR3 DNA reads as TGTGCCAGCAGCGCGTTGGGACTAGCGGGAGGACGGGAGACCCAGTACTTC. Protein sequence: CASSALGLAGGRETQYF. This chain uses TRBV7-3 with TRBJ2-5; 15 bases match TRBD2. This CDR3 region has 17 residues. Per the germline V gene, CDR1 is SGHTA and CDR2 is FQGTGA. The J segment lost 5 bases and the V segment lost 5 bases, leaving 9 bases of the junction unmatched.

V is TRBV14 and J is TRBJ2-7, with D perhaps TRBD1 (5 bases). This CDR3 region has 14 residues. V shed 4 bases and J shed 3 bases, with 13 bases lying between them. CDR1 and CDR2 from the germline V gene are SGHDN and FVKESK. CDR3 residues: CASSPTDRYYEQYF. The CDR3 DNA reads TGTGCCAGCAGCCCTACCGACAGATACTACGAGCAGTACTTC.

The chain combines TRBV2 with TRBJ2-3; D gene unclear. Germline V lookup: CDR1 SNHLY, CDR2 FYNNEI. The CDR3 runs 12 residues. Deletions cut 1 base from V and 6 bases from J, with 5 bases between. The CDR3 loop reads CASSEDSDTQYF. The CDR3 bases are TGTGCCAGCAGTGAAGACAGCGATACGCAGTATTTT. Based on the CDR3 plus reference TRBV2 and TRBJ2-3, the full variable domain is EPEVTQTPSHQVTQMGQEVILRCVPISNHLYFYWYRQILGQKVEFLVSFYNNEISEKSEIFDDQFSVERPDGSNFTLKIRSTKLEDSAMYFCASSEDSDTQYFGPGTRLTVL.

V gene TRBV3-1 combines with J gene TRBJ2-2, with 11 bases that match TRBD2. There are 18 residues in the CDR3. CDR1 LGHDT and CDR2 YNNKEL come from the germline V gene (reference sequence). After removal of 4 bases from V and 0 bases from J, the junction contained 7 bases not matched to a gene. CDR3 DNA sequence: TGTGCCAGCAGCCTTGGGACTAGCGGACCGGCGAACACCGGGGAGCTGTTTTTT. The encoded protein is CASSLGTSGPANTGELFF.

J is TRBJ1-2 and V is TRBV12-3 or TRBV12-4; D may be TRBD1 (5 bases). Trimming took off 6 bases at V and 0 bases at J, with 23 bases between the two ends. This CDR3 is built from 18 residues. CDR3 in amino acids: CASSAAQQRGAPNYGYTF. The CDR3 DNA reads as TGTGCCAGCAGCGCCGCCCAACAACGAGGGGCCCCTAACTATGGCTACACCTTC.

V gene TRBV19 combines with J gene TRBJ2-1; TRBD2 agrees at 7 bases. CDR1 and CDR2 from the germline V gene are LNHDA and SQIVND (reference sequence). After removal of 2 bases from V and 9 bases from J, the junction contained 7 bases not matched to a gene. CDR3 size: 14 residues. In nucleotides, the CDR3 is TGTGCCAGTAGTATACGCGGGGGAGTGGGTGAGCAGTTCTTC. Translating it yields CASSIRGGVGEQFF.

The V and J genes are TRBV12-3 or TRBV12-4 and TRBJ2-7; weak D call: TRBD2 (5 bases). Trimming removed 0 bases from V and 6 bases from J, with 12 bases in between. The CDR3 is made up of 14 amino acids. The CDR3 is CASSLAGDIPEQYF. The CDR3 nucleotides read TGTGCCAGCAGTTTAGCGGGAGACATTCCCGAGCAGTACTTC.